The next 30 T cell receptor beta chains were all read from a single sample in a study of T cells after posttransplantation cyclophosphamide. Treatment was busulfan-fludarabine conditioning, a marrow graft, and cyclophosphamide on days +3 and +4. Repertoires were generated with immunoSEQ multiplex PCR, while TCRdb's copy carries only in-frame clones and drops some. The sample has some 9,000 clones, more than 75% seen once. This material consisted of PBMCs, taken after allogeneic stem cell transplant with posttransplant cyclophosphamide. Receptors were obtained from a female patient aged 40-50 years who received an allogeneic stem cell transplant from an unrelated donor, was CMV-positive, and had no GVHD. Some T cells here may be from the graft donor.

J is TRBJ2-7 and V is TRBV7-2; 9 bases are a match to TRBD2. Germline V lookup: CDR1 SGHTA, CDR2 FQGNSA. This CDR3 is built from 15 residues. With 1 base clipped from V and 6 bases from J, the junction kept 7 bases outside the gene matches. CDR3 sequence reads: CASSLGMRGGGEQYF. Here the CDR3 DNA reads TGTGCCAGCAGCTTAGGAATGCGGGGGGGCGGCGAGCAGTACTTC.

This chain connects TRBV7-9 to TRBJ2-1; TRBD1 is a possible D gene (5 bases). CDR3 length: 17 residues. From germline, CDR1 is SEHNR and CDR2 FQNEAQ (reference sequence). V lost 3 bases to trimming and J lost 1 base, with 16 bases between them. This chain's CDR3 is CASSLGLFDSSYNEQFF. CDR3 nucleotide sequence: TGTGCCAGCAGCTTGGGCCTTTTTGACAGTTCCTACAATGAGCAGTTCTTC.

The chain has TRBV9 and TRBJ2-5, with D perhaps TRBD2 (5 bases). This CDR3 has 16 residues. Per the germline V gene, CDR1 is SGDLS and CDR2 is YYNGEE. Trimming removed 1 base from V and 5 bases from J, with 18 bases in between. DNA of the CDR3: TGTGCCAGCAGCGTATCACCCTCGGGATCCGGGGAGACCCAGTACTTC. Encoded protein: CASSVSPSGSGETQYF.

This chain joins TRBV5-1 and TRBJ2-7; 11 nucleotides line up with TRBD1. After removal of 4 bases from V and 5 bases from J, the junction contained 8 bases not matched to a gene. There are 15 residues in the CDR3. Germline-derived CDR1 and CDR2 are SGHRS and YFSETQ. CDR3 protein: CASSTGTGGFHEQYF. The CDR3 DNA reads TGCGCCAGCAGCACCGGGACAGGGGGTTTCCACGAGCAGTACTTC.

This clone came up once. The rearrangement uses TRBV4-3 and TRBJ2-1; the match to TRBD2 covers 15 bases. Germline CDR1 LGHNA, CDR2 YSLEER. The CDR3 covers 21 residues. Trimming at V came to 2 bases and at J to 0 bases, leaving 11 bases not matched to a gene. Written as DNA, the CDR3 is TGCGCCAGCAGCCAAAGGGGACTAGCGGGGGGCGCCCTTAGCTCCTACAATGAGCAGTTCTTC. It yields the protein CASSQRGLAGGALSSYNEQFF.

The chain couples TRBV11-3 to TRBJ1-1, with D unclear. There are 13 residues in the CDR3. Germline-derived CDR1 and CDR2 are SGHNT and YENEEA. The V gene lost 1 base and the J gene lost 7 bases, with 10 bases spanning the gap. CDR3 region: CASSLGGQIEAFF. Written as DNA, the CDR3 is TGTGCCAGCAGCTTAGGAGGGCAGATTGAAGCTTTCTTT.

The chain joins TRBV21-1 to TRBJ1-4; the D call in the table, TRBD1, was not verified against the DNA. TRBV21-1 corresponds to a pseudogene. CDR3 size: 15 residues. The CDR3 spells CASSKVSATNEKLFF. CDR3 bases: TGTGCCAGCAGCAAAGTTTCAGCAACTAATGAAAAACTGTTTTTT.

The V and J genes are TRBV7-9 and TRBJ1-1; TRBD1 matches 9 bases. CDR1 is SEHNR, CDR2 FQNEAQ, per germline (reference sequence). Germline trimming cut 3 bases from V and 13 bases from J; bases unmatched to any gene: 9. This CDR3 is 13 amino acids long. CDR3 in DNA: TGTGCCAGCAGCTTGGTGGGACAGGGACATAATTTCTTT. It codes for CASSLVGQGHNFF. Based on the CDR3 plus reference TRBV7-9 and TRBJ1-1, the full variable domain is DTGVSQNPRHKITKRGQNVTFRCDPISEHNRLYWYRQTLGQGPEFLTYFQNEAQLEKSRLLSDRFSAERPKGSFSTLEIQRTEQGDSAMYLCASSLVGQGHNFFGQGTRLTVV.

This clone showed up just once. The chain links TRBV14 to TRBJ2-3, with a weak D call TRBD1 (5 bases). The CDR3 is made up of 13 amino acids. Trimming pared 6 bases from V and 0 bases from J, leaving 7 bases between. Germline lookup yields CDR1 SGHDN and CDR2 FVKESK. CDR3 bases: TGTGCCAGCAGGGACACCAGCACAGATACGCAGTATTTT. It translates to CASRDTSTDTQYF.

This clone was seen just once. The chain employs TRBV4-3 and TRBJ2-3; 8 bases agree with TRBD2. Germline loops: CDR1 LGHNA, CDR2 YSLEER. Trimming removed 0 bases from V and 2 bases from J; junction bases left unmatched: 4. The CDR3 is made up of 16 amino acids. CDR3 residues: CASSQESGGDTDTQYF. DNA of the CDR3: TGCGCCAGCAGCCAAGAATCGGGGGGGGACACAGATACGCAGTATTTT.

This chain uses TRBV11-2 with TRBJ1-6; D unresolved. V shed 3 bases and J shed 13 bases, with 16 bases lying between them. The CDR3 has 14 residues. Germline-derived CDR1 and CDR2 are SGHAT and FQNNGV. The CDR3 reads CASSFYREGKPLHF. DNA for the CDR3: TGTGCCAGCAGCTTCTACAGAGAAGGAAAGCCCCTCCACTTT.

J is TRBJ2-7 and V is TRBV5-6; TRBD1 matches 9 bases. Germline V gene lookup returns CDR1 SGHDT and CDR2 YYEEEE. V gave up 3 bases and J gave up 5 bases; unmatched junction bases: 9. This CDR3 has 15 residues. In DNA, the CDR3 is TGTGCCAGCAGCTCGGGGACAGGGTGGTTTGACGAGCAGTACTTC. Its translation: CASSSGTGWFDEQYF.

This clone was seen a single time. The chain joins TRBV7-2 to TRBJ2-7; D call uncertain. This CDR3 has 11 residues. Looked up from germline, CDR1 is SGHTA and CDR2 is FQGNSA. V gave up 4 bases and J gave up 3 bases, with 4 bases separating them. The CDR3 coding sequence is TGTGCCAGCAGCTCTAACTACGAGCAGTACTTC. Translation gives CASSSNYEQYF.

The CDR3 DNA is TGTGCCAGTCGACTTGAACTTGCCTACGAGCAGTACTTC. It codes for CASRLELAYEQYF. The rearrangement uses TRBV5-4 and TRBJ2-7; D is unresolved. V was cut by 8 bases and J by 2 bases, with 14 bases left in between. CDR3 size: 13 residues. CDR1 and CDR2 (germline): SGHNT, YYREEE (reference sequence).

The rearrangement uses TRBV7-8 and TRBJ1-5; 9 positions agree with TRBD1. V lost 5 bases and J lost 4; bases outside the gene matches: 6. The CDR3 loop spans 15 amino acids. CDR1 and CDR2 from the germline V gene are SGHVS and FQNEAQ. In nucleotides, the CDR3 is TGTGCCAGCAGCCCAAGGACAGGGGATAATCAGCCCCAGCATTTT. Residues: CASSPRTGDNQPQHF.

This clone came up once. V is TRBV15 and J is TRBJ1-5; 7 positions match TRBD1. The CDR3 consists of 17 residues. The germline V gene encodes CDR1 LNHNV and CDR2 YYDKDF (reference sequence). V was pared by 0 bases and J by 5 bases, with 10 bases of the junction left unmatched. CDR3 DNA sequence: TGTGCCACCAGCAGAGATCCCCCAGACAGGGCTTATCAGCCCCAGCATTTT. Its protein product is CATSRDPPDRAYQPQHF.

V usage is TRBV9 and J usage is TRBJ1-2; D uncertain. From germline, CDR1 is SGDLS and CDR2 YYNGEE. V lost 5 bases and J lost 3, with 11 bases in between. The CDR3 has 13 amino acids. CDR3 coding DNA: TGTGCCAGCAGTATGGAGTTAGACTATGGCTACACCTTC. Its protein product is CASSMELDYGYTF.

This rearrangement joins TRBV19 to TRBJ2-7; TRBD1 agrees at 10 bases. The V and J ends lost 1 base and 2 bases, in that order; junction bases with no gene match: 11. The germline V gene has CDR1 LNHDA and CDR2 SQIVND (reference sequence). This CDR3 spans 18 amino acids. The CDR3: CASSIGRGQGPPTYEQYF. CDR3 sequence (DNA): TGTGCCAGTAGTATAGGTCGGGGACAGGGGCCCCCTACCTACGAGCAGTACTTC.

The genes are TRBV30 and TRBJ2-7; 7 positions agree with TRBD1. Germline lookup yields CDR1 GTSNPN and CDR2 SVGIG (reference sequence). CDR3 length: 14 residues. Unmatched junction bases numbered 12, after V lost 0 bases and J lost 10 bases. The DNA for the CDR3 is TGTGCCTGGAGTGTAACCTCTCGGACAGGTGGACAGTACTTC. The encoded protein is CAWSVTSRTGGQYF.

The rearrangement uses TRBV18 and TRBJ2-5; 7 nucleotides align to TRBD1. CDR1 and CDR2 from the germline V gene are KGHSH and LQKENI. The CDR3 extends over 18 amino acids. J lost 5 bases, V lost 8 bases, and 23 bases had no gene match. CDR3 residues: CASTRTRQGGPPPETQYF. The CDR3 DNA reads TGTGCCAGCACCCGAACCCGACAGGGTGGGCCCCCCCCGGAGACCCAGTACTTC.

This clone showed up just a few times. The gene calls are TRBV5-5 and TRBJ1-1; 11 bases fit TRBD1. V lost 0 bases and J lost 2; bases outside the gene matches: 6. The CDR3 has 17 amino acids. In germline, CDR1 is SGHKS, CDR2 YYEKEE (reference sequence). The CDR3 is CASSLGVDRGLNTEAFF. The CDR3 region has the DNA TGTGCCAGCAGCTTGGGTGTGGACAGGGGGCTCAACACTGAAGCTTTCTTT.

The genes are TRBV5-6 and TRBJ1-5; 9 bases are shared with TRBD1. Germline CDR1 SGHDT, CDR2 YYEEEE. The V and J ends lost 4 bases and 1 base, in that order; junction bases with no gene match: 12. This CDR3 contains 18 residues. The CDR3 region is CASSADTGGLGSNQPQHF. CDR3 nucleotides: TGTGCCAGCAGCGCCGACACAGGGGGCCTTGGAAGCAATCAGCCCCAGCATTTT. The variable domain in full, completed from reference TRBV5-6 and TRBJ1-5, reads DAGVTQSPTHLIKTRGQQVTLRCSPKSGHDTVSWYQQALGQGPQFIFQYYEEEERQRGNFPDRFSGHQFPNYSSELNVNALLLGDSALYLCASSADTGGLGSNQPQHFGDGTRLSIL.

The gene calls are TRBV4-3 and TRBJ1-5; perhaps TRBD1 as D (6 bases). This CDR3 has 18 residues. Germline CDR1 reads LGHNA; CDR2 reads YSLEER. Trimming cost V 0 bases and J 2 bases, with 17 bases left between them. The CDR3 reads CASSQELVGAGGNQPQHF. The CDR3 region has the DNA TGCGCCAGCAGCCAAGAATTAGTGGGGGCCGGGGGCAATCAGCCCCAGCATTTT.

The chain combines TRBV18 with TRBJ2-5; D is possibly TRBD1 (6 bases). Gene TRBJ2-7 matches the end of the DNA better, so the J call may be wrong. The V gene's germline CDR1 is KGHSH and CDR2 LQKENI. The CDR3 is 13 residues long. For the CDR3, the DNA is TGTGCCAGCTCGCTGGACAGCTCCTACGAGCAGTACTTC. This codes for CASSLDSSYEQYF.

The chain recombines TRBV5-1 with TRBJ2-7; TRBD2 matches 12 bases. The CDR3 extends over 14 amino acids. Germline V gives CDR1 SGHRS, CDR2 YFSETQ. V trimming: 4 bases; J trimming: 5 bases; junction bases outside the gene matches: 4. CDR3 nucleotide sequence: TGCGCCAGCAGCACCGGACTAGCGGGGAACGAGCAGTACTTC. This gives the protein CASSTGLAGNEQYF.

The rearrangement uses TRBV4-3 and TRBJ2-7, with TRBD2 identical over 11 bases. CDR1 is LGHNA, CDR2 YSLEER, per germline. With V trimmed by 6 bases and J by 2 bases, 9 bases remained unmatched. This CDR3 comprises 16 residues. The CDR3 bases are TGCGCCAGCAGTCACGGACTAGCGGGCGATACCTACGAGCAGTACTTC. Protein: CASSHGLAGDTYEQYF.

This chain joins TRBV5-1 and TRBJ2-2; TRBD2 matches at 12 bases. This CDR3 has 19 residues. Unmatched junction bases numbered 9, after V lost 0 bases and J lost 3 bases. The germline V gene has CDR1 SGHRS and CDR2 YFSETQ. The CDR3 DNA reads TGCGCCAGCAGCTTGGAGGCTAGCGGGGGGGCCCTGGACACCGGGGAGCTGTTTTTT. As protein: CASSLEASGGALDTGELFF.

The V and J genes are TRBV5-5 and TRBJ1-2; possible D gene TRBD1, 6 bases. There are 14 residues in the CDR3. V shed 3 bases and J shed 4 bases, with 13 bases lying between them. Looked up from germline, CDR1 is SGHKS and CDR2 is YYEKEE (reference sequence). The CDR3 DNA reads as TGTGCCAGCAGCTGGGACATAAGGTCCTATGGCTACACCTTC. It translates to CASSWDIRSYGYTF. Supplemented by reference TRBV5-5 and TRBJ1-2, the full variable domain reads DAGVTQSPTHLIKTRGQQVTLRCSPISGHKSVSWYQQVLGQGPQFIFQYYEKEERGRGNFPDRFSARQFPNYSSELNVNALLLGDSALYLCASSWDIRSYGYTFGSGTRLTVV.

The CDR3 region has the DNA TGTGCCAGCAGCTCAGAAGGGGATGGCTACACCTTC. The encoded protein is CASSSEGDGYTF. The chain recombines TRBV11-2 with TRBJ1-2; perhaps TRBD1 as D (5 bases). With 4 bases removed from V and 6 bases from J, the gap between germline ends came to 9 bases. Germline V CDR1 and CDR2: SGHAT, FQNNGV. The CDR3 is 12 residues long.

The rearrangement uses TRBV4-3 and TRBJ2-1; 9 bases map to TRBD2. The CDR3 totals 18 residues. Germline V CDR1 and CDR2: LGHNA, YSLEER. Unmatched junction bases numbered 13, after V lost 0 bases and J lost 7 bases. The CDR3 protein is CASSQDGLAGYFSNEQFF. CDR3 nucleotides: TGCGCCAGCAGCCAAGATGGGCTAGCGGGGTACTTCTCGAATGAGCAGTTCTTC.